The sequence of this T cell receptor (beta chain) was determined in a study of T cell changes during pregnancy in multiple sclerosis. Per the germline V gene, CDR1 is SEHNR and CDR2 is FQNEAQ (reference sequence). This CDR3 comprises 14 residues. V lost 1 base to trimming and J lost 8 bases, with 12 bases between them. Libraries were prepared by immunoSEQ multiplex PCR; TCRdb keeps only in-frame clonotypes and omits some of them. The table has 55,000 to 80,000 clones, approximately 94% seen once. This clonotype was obtained from a female donor with multiple sclerosis, enrolled in a pregnancy study. The specimen comprised peripheral blood, sampled in the third trimester of pregnancy. This chain connects TRBV7-9 to TRBJ2-1; a possible D gene is TRBD2 (6 bases). The CDR3 nucleotides are TGTGCCAGCAGCTTAGAGGGAGAGCGGGATGAGCAGTTCTTC. Protein product: CASSLEGERDEQFF.